The clone carrying this T cell receptor (beta chain) was counted a single time. Its matching antigen is unknown. The donors were part of the validation cohort, which consisted of about 120 subjects and was separate from the first cohort of hundreds of subjects. The CDR3 is 16 amino acids. CDR1 is SGHRS and CDR2 is YFSETQ in the germline V gene. V gave up 4 bases and J gave up 7 bases, with 20 bases separating them. The sample originates from a study of cytomegalovirus exposure and HLA in healthy donors. Clones were read by immunoSEQ multiplex PCR, and TCRdb kept only the in-frame ones, dropping some. The data show some 130,000 clones, 70% to 85% seen once. General study results and limits: CMV antigen specificity was confirmed in vitro for three CMV-associated chains.

The sequence was obtained from a man aged 25-45 years in good health and CMV-seropositive. The chain carries TRBV5-1 and TRBJ2-2; TRBD2 might be the D (6 bases). Material for sequencing was PBMCs. CDR3 nucleotide sequence: TGCGCCAGCAGCCCCCAGTTAGCGGACATGGGCGGGGAGCTGTTTTTT. The encoded protein is CASSPQLADMGGELFF.